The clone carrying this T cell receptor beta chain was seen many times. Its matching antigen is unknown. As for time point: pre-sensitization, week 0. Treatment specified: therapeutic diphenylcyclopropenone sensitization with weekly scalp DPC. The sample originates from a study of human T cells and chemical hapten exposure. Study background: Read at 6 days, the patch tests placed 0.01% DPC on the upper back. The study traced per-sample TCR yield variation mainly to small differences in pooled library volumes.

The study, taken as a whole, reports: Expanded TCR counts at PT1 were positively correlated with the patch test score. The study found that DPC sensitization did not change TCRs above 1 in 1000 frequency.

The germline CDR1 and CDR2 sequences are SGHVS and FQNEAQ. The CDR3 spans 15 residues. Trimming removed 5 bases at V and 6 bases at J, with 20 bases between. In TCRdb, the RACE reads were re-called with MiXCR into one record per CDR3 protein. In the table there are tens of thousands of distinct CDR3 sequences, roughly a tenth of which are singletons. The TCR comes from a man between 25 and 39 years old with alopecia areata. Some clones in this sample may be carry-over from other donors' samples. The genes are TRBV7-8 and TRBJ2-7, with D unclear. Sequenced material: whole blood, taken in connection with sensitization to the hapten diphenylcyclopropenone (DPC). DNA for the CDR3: TGTGCCAGCAGCCTGGTGTCGGTGCTAGTGACCGAGCAGTACTTC. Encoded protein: CASSLVSVLVTEQYF.